This T cell receptor (beta chain) was captured in a study of T cell responses to AZD1222 COVID-19 vaccine. Study-level points and caveats: Clonal diversity may have been underestimated, and the donors were mostly white British, with more females than males. There were repertoire samples only from the period after the peak T cell response. Vaccine-related CD4 TCRs covered spike, predominating at 160-218 and 743-854. Only a handful of people who got AZD1222 tested seropositive at baseline.

The repertoire was sequenced with immunoSEQ multiplex PCR; TCRdb's copy has only in-frame clones and lacks some. In the table there are about 100,000 clones, about 83% of which are singletons. This CDR3 spans 13 amino acids. From germline, CDR1 is SGHNT and CDR2 YYREEE (reference sequence). The V end was cut by 4 bases, the J end by 1 base, with 8 bases between. To note about this clone: Antigen specificity is unknown.

The J gene is TRBJ1-1, the V gene TRBV5-4; D is unresolved. The clonotype originates from an adult in good health. Sample: peripheral blood, taken on day 0 of AZD1222 vaccination. The CDR3 bases are TGTGCCAGCAGCCCTGTAGGGAACACTGAAGCTTTCTTT. It is translated as CASSPVGNTEAFF.